This TCR beta chain was profiled in a study of blood T cells in healthy people across ages. Overall study findings and caveats: There were more naive CD4+ cells and higher diversity in long-lived donors than in aged donors.

This clonotype was seen a few times. Its antigen is as yet unknown. This CDR3 has 13 amino acids. Germline V lookup: CDR1 SGHRS, CDR2 YFSETQ. Trimming took 2 bases from V and 4 from J, leaving 7 bases between them. In each sample, at least 7 million PBMCs were isolated. Using a J-beta primer mix together with a sample-barcoded 5' primer, a second PCR was run for about 6 to 12 cycles. Each cDNA molecule was tagged by a template-switch adaptor with 12 random nucleotides. One entry per CDR3 protein, called by TCRdb with MiXCR from the 5' RACE reads. The profile shows approximately 800,000 distinct CDR3 sequences, around 36% of them singletons.

This clonotype was obtained from a man younger than 35 in good health. The specimen sequenced was blood. The J gene is TRBJ2-1, the V gene TRBV5-1; D not resolved. CDR3 residues: CASSLEVYNEQFF. CDR3 nucleotide sequence: TGCGCCAGCAGCTTAGAAGTTTACAATGAGCAGTTCTTC.